Below are 20 T cell receptor beta chains sequenced from a single sample in a study of breast tumors, draining lymph nodes, adjacent tissues. One entry per CDR3 protein, called by TCRdb with MiXCR from the multiplex PCR reads. The data hold 200,000 or so distinct CDR3 sequences, with around 33% observed a single time. Breast cancer patients provided tissue from their axillary draining lymph nodes. The sample consisted of axillary lymph node tissue. Receptor source: a female donor with breast cancer. Some clones in this sample may be carry-over from other donors' samples.

This clonotype was recorded at least ten times. The chain combines TRBV6-2 or TRBV6-3 with TRBJ2-1; D is uncertain. Germline CDR1 and CDR2: MNHEY and SVGEGT. CDR3 length: 15 residues. V lost 6 bases, J lost 6 bases, and 18 bases lay in between. The CDR3 reads CASSQPYTQRNEQFF. DNA of the CDR3: TGTGCCAGCAGCCAGCCCTACACCCAACGCAATGAGCAGTTCTTC.

Ten or more counts support this clonotype. V gene TRBV24-1 combines with J gene TRBJ2-7, with D maybe TRBD1 (6 bases). CDR1 is KGHDR, CDR2 SFDVKD, per germline. There are 14 residues in the CDR3. V was pared by 4 bases and J by 0 bases, with 9 bases between. The CDR3 reads CATSDPGDSYEQYF. In DNA, the CDR3 is TGTGCCACCAGTGACCCAGGGGACTCCTACGAGCAGTACTTC.

This chain connects TRBV27 to TRBJ1-5; the D is unclear. The CDR3 runs 14 residues. Germline lookup yields CDR1 MNHEY and CDR2 SMNVEV (reference sequence). Trimming cost V 0 bases and J 1 base, with 4 bases left between them. The CDR3 here is CASSLSWSNQPQHF. The CDR3 DNA is TGTGCCAGCAGTTTATCATGGAGCAATCAGCCCCAGCATTTT.

The chain uses TRBV5-4 and TRBJ2-3; D gene uncertain. The germline gives CDR1 SGHNT, CDR2 YYREEE (reference sequence). Trimming shortened V by 4 bases and J by 3 bases, and 12 bases separated the two germline ends. The CDR3 covers 14 residues. CDR3 sequence: CASSPTTGTDTQYF. The CDR3 coding sequence is TGTGCCAGCAGCCCCACTACCGGGACAGATACGCAGTATTTT.

This clonotype was seen only a few times. CDR3 in DNA: TGTGCCAGCAGCCCCCACGCAGAGGAAGCTTTCTTT. This translates into CASSPHAEEAFF. J is TRBJ1-1 and V is TRBV7-6, with unresolved D. Deletions cut 5 bases from V and 8 bases from J, with 12 bases between. This CDR3 has 12 residues. Per germline, CDR1 SGHVS and CDR2 FNYEAQ.

The rearrangement links TRBV6-6 to TRBJ1-5; possible D gene TRBD1, 5 bases. Deletions cut 5 bases from V and 11 bases from J, with 16 bases between. Germline V CDR1 and CDR2: MNHNY, SVGAGI (reference sequence). This CDR3 has 13 residues. The CDR3 DNA sequence: TGTGCCAGCAGTACGGGGACTAGTTGGACCCAGCATTTT. Translated, it gives CASSTGTSWTQHF.

V is TRBV5-5 and J is TRBJ1-2; 9 bases map to TRBD1. Germline CDR1 and CDR2: SGHKS and YYEKEE (reference sequence). With 0 bases clipped from V and 3 bases from J, the junction kept 9 bases outside the gene matches. The CDR3 extends over 17 amino acids. Here the CDR3 DNA reads TGTGCCAGCAGCTTGGAATTTTTGGGACAGGGAGACTATGGCTACACCTTC. This sequence encodes CASSLEFLGQGDYGYTF. The full variable domain, rest sourced from reference TRBV5-5 and TRBJ1-2, is DAGVTQSPTHLIKTRGQQVTLRCSPISGHKSVSWYQQVLGQGPQFIFQYYEKEERGRGNFPDRFSARQFPNYSSELNVNALLLGDSALYLCASSLEFLGQGDYGYTFGSGTRLTVV.

The chain employs TRBV6-2 or TRBV6-3 and TRBJ2-1; D is ambiguous. V gave up 2 bases and J gave up 12 bases, with 20 bases separating them. Germline V CDR1 and CDR2: MNHEY, SVGEGT. The CDR3 is made up of 15 amino acids. CDR3 nucleotide sequence: TGTGCCAGCAGTTACACTTACCCGAAAAATGATGGGCAGTTCTTC. This gives the protein CASSYTYPKNDGQFF.

This clonotype was seen ten or more times. The chain joins TRBV9 to TRBJ2-2; D remains ambiguous. This CDR3 is 14 amino acids long. The germline CDR1 and CDR2 sequences are SGDLS and YYNGEE. V was cut by 0 bases and J by 6 bases, with 9 bases left in between. This chain's CDR3 is CASSVGRVPGELFF. The CDR3 DNA reads as TGTGCCAGCAGCGTAGGTAGGGTCCCCGGGGAGCTGTTTTTT.

The table lists this clonotype with many counts. The chain links TRBV5-8 to TRBJ2-1; 10 bases match TRBD1. The CDR3 has 18 amino acids. V shed 3 bases, J shed 0 bases, and the junction held 9 bases outside the gene matches. Germline loops: CDR1 SGHTS, CDR2 YDEGEE. Here the CDR3 DNA reads TGTGCCAGCAGCTACGGACAGGGGGAGTCTAGCTCCTACAATGAGCAGTTCTTC. It translates to CASSYGQGESSSYNEQFF.

Many counts were recorded for this clonotype. The CDR3 DNA reads TGTGCCAGCAGCAGTGACGGCAGGGGCGGCTACACCTTC. Translated: CASSSDGRGGYTF. The V gene is TRBV2, the J gene TRBJ1-2, with D perhaps matching TRBD1 (6 bases). The germline V and J ends were trimmed by 6 bases and 8 bases, with 16 bases remaining between them. Germline CDR1 SNHLY, CDR2 FYNNEI. The CDR3 extends over 13 amino acids.

This clonotype showed up many times. The chain joins TRBV4-1 to TRBJ2-6, with a tentative D call TRBD1 (7 bases). Germline values: CDR1 MGHRA, CDR2 YSYEKL. Trimming left V 3 bases short and J 1 base short, with 13 bases between. The CDR3 is 17 residues long. For the CDR3, the DNA is TGCGCCAGCAGCCACCCCCCAGGGGGGTCTGGGGCCAACGTCCTGACTTTC. Translation gives CASSHPPGGSGANVLTF.

This clonotype has a count of ten or more. V is TRBV2 and J is TRBJ1-5; 9 nucleotides match TRBD1. The CDR3 is 18 residues long. From germline, CDR1 is SNHLY and CDR2 FYNNEI. With 4 bases clipped from V and 0 bases from J, the junction kept 10 bases outside the gene matches. The DNA of the CDR3 is TGTGCCAGCAGTGCACCGGGACAGGGAAGGGGTAGCAATCAGCCCCAGCATTTT. It codes for CASSAPGQGRGSNQPQHF.

With regard to this clonotype: One junction end disagrees with the germline gene, perhaps due to a read error. The chain couples TRBV12-3 or TRBV12-4 to TRBJ2-3; tentatively, D is TRBD2 (5 bases). The CDR3 runs 14 residues. The CDR3 is CASSSTRRTDTQYF. CDR3 sequence (DNA): TGTGCCAGCAGTAGCACTAGGCGCACGGATACGCAGTATTTT.

This clonotype was observed a handful of times. This may stem from a read error, because a much larger clone lies one nucleotide away. This chain joins TRBV11-2 and TRBJ2-3; weak D call: TRBD1 (5 bases). With 5 bases removed from V and 2 bases from J, the gap between germline ends came to 14 bases. The length of the CDR3 is 15 residues. Germline V gene lookup returns CDR1 SGHAT and CDR2 FQNNGV. The CDR3 DNA sequence: TGTGCCAGCAGCCCCGATCCGGACACCACAGATACGCAGTATTTT. It is translated as CASSPDPDTTDTQYF.

This clonotype was observed many times. The chain has TRBV5-1 and TRBJ2-5, with 7 bases fitting TRBD1. Germline V gene lookup returns CDR1 SGHRS and CDR2 YFSETQ. The CDR3 is 14 amino acids. J lost 3 bases, V lost 3 bases, and 5 bases had no gene match. The CDR3 reads CASSSWDRKETQYF. The CDR3 DNA reads as TGCGCCAGCAGCTCTTGGGACAGAAAAGAGACCCAGTACTTC.

As for this clonotype: Since no conserved phenylalanine or tryptophan closes the CDR3, a read error is the likely cause. The rearrangement links TRBV20-1 to TRBJ1-5; D remains ambiguous. The germline V and J ends were trimmed by 8 bases and 2 bases, with 16 bases remaining between them. The CDR3 consists of 14 residues. Germline CDR1 and CDR2: DFQATT and SNEGSKA (reference sequence). The CDR3 region has the DNA TGCAGTAGTCGCTTGGGCCGGGGCAATCAGCCCCAGCATGGT. Translation gives CSSRLGRGNQPQHG.

This clonotype has ten or more counts. One junction end does not reproduce the germline sequence, and a read error may be involved. This chain connects TRBV6-6 to TRBJ2-5; no clear D. CDR3 length: 13 residues. The V gene's germline CDR1 is MNHNY and CDR2 SVGAGI (reference sequence). The CDR3, as DNA: TGTGCCAGCAGTCACTCTGGCGGAGAGACCCAGTACTTC. Translated, it gives CASSHSGGETQYF.

This clonotype was counted at least ten times. This chain joins TRBV6-6 and TRBJ1-2; D gene uncertain. Trimming shortened V by 2 bases and J by 0 bases, and 10 bases separated the two germline ends. Germline-derived CDR1 and CDR2 are MNHNY and SVGAGI (reference sequence). The CDR3 totals 15 residues. CDR3 sequence (DNA): TGTGCCAGCAGTTACGGGCGGCCCCCTAACTATGGCTACACCTTC. Encoded protein: CASSYGRPPNYGYTF.

V gene TRBV7-2 combines with J gene TRBJ1-2; 10 bases fit TRBD1. In germline, CDR1 is SGHTA, CDR2 FQGNSA. V trimming: 5 bases; J trimming: 6 bases; junction bases outside the gene matches: 9. The CDR3 totals 15 residues. The CDR3 DNA sequence: TGTGCCAGCAGCCCCCGGGACAGGGGAATAGATGGCTACACCTTC. This sequence encodes CASSPRDRGIDGYTF.